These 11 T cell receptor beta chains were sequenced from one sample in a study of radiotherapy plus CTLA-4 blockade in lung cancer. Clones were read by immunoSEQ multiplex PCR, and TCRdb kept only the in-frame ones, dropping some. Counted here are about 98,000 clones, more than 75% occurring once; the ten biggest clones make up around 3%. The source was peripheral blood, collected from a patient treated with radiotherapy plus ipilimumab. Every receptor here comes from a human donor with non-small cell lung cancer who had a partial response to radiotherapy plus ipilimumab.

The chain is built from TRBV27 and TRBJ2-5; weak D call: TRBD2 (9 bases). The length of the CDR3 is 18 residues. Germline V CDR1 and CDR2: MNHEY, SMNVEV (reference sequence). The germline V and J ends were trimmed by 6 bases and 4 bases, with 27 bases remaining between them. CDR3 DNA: TGTGCCAGCAGGAGCGACAGGGGTTGGCGGGAGGGCCTAGAGACCCAGTACTTC. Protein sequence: CASRSDRGWREGLETQYF.

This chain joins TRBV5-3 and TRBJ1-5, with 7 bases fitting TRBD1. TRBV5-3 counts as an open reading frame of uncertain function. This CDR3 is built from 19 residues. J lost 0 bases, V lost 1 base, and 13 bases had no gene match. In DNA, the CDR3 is TGTGCCAGAAGCTTGACGCGCCGGACAGGTCCTATTAGCAATCAGCCCCAGCATTTT. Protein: CARSLTRRTGPISNQPQHF.

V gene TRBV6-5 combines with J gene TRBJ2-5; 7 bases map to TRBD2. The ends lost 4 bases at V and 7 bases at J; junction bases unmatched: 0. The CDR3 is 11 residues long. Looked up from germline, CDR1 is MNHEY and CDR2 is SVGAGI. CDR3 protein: CASSSSGTQYF. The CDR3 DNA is TGTGCCAGCAGTTCTAGCGGGACCCAGTACTTC.

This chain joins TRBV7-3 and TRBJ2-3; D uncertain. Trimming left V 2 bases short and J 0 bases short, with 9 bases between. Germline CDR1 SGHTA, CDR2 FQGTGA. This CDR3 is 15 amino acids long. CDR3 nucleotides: TGTGCCAGCAGCTTAGGTCTGGGCAGCACAGATACGCAGTATTTT. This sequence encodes CASSLGLGSTDTQYF.

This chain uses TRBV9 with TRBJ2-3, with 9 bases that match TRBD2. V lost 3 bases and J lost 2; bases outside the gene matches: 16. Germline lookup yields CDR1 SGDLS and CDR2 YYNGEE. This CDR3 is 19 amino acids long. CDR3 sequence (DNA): TGTGCCAGCAGCGCGAGGGGGCGGGAGGGGAGAGGGAACACAGATACGCAGTATTTT. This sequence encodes CASSARGREGRGNTDTQYF.

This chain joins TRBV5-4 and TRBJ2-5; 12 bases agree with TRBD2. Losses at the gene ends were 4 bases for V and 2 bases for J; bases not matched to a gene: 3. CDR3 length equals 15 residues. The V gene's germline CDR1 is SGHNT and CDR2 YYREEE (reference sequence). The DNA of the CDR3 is TGTGCCAGCAGCCCGACTAGCGGGAGTCAAGAGACCCAGTACTTC. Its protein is CASSPTSGSQETQYF.

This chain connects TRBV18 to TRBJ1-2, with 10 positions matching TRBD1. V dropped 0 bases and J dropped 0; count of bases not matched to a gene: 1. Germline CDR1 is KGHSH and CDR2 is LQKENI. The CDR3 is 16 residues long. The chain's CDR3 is CASSPPGTGANYGYTF. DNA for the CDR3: TGTGCCAGCTCACCACCAGGGACAGGGGCTAACTATGGCTACACCTTC.

In DNA, the CDR3 is TGTGCCTGGACCCTTGGGACAGGGATCGCAGATACGCAGTATTTT. The encoded protein is CAWTLGTGIADTQYF. The rearrangement joins TRBV30 to TRBJ2-3; 9 bases match TRBD1. The V gene end was trimmed by 4 bases and the J gene end by 4 bases; junction bases not matched to a gene: 9. Germline CDR1 GTSNPN, CDR2 SVGIG (reference sequence). This CDR3 has 15 residues.

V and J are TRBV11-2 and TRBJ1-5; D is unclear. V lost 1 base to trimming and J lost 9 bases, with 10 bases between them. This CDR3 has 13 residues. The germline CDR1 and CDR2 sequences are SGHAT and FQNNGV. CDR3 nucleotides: TGTGCCAGCAGCTTAGCCCAGGAACCGCCCCAGCATTTT. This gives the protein CASSLAQEPPQHF.

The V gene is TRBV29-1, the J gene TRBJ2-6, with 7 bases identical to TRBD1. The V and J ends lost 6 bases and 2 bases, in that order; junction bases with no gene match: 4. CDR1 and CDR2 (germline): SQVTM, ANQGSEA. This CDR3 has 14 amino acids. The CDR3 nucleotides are TGCAGCGTACAGACAGGGACTGGGGCCAACGTCCTGACTTTC. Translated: CSVQTGTGANVLTF. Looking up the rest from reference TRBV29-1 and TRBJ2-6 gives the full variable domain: SAVISQKPSRDICQRGTSLTIQCQVDSQVTMMFWYRQQPGQSLTLIATANQGSEATYESGFVIDKFPISRPNLTFSTLTVSNMSPEDSSIYLCSVQTGTGANVLTFGAGSRLTVL.

The CDR3 nucleotides are TGTGCCATCACCGTAGGACTAGCGGGATTCCAAGAGACCCAGTACTTC. Its translation: CAITVGLAGFQETQYF. The chain recombines TRBV10-3 with TRBJ2-5; 12 bases map to TRBD2. The V gene end was trimmed by 7 bases and the J gene end by 1 base; junction bases not matched to a gene: 7. The CDR3 runs 16 residues. Germline CDR1 and CDR2: ENHRY and SYGVKD.